The clone carrying this T cell receptor (beta chain) showed up many times. Its matching antigen is unknown. The sample originates from a study of T cells after yellow fever vaccination. Findings of the study overall: It was a small share of clonotypes that appeared in both CD4 and CD8 compartments. Among primary-vaccination clones, most reappeared after the booster, at 95% to 96% for CD4 and about 90% for CD8.

Researchers made TCR cDNA using 5'RACE template switching, and this step added a universal primer site and UMIs. Using its own MiXCR run on the 5' RACE reads, TCRdb lists one record per CDR3 protein. The table records 300,000 to 350,000 distinct CDR3 sequences, approximately 4% of them present only once. The ends were cut back, 5 bases at V and 7 bases at J, with 18 bases in the middle. The length of the CDR3 is 15 residues. Per germline, CDR1 SGHTA and CDR2 FQGTGA. The clonotype was recovered from a man aged 18 to 35 who received the YFV17D yellow fever vaccine. This chain links TRBV7-3 with TRBJ2-1; perhaps D is TRBD1 or TRBD2 (5 bases each). Sequencing was performed on PBMCs, taken 15 days after the yellow fever booster vaccination. CDR3 in amino acids: CASSGGGAGLNEQFF. In nucleotides, the CDR3 is TGTGCCAGCAGCGGCGGTGGGGCGGGTCTGAATGAGCAGTTCTTC.